A selection of T cell receptor beta chains follows, all from one sample in a study of blood T cell repertoires in COVID-19. The table came from immunoSEQ multiplex PCR; TCRdb's copy has only in-frame clones and leaves some out. The repertoire consists of hundreds of thousands of clones, with about 85% occurring once and the leading ten covering around 4.5%. Source material: peripheral blood. These receptors all come from a woman between 45 and 60 years old with active or convalescent COVID-19. The CDR3 runs from the conserved cysteine through the conserved F or W. Each record gives: clone size, J gene, D gene, CDR3 length, V gene, CDR3 DNA, CDR3 protein. The D gene is left open where the match is weak. Where a row states a size, it is once, few, many or the class of an expanded clone; other rows omit it.

-	TRBJ1-2	-	15	TRBV3-1/TRBV3-2	TGTGCCAGCAGCCAAGATCTGACGGGTGGCTATGGCTACACCTTC	CASSQDLTGGYGYTF
-	TRBJ1-5	-	13	TRBV4-1	TGCGCCAGCAGCCAAGATTCCGATCAGCCCCAGCATTTT	CASSQDSDQPQHF
-	TRBJ1-1	-	12	TRBV19	TGTGCCAGTAGAAAGACAGGTACTGAAGCTTTCTTT	CASRKTGTEAFF
-	TRBJ1-3	-	15	TRBV5-1	TGCGCCAGCAGCTTGGGGCCGGGCTCTGGAAACACCATATATTTT	CASSLGPGSGNTIYF
-	TRBJ2-7	-	16	TRBV5-1	TGCGCCAGCAGCTTGGGAGCGGGCCTCCTCTCCTACGAGCAGTACTTC	CASSLGAGLLSYEQYF
-	TRBJ2-3	TRBD2	16	TRBV4-2	TGTGCCAGCAGCCAAGTCCCGGGAGGGGGTGAAGATACGCAGTATTTT	CASSQVPGGGEDTQYF
-	TRBJ1-1	-	15	TRBV10-3	TGTGCCATCAGTGAATTCATACAGGGCGGCACTGAAGCTTTCTTT	CAISEFIQGGTEAFF
-	TRBJ1-2	-	13	TRBV2	TGTGCCAGCGTGGGGCTCCCGGGCTATGGCTACACCTTC	CASVGLPGYGYTF
-	TRBJ1-3	TRBD1	14	TRBV18	TGTGCCAGCCGAGACAGGGGCGGAGGAAACACCATATATTTT	CASRDRGGGNTIYF
-	TRBJ1-2	-	12	TRBV29-1	TGCAGCGTTGGCGGCGGGATCTATGGCTACACCTTC	CSVGGGIYGYTF
-	TRBJ2-7	-	12	TRBV29-1	TGCAGCGCCGCGGGACCCCAATACGAGCAGTACTTC	CSAAGPQYEQYF
-	TRBJ2-5	-	14	TRBV5-1	TGCGCCAGCAGCTTAGTAGGACAGCAAGAGACCCAGTACTTC	CASSLVGQQETQYF
-	TRBJ2-1	-	14	TRBV6-5	TGTGCCAGCAGTTACGCCTTCAGGGGGGATGAGCAGTTCTTC	CASSYAFRGDEQFF
few	TRBJ2-1	TRBD2	15	TRBV2	TGTGCCAGCACCCAGAGGACTAGCGGGGACAATGAGCAGTTCTTC	CASTQRTSGDNEQFF
-	TRBJ1-2	-	14	TRBV2	TGTGCCAGCAGTCTCACCGGGTCCTCGGTTGGCTACACCTTC	CASSLTGSSVGYTF
-	TRBJ2-7	-	13	TRBV7-9	TGTGCCAGCAGCTTACCCTCTAGCTACGAGCAGTACTTC	CASSLPSSYEQYF
-	TRBJ1-1	-	16	TRBV5-1	TGCGCCAGCAGCCTGTTTCCAGGACACGCGGACACTGAAGCTTTCTTT	CASSLFPGHADTEAFF
-	TRBJ1-4	-	15	TRBV7-9	TGTGCCAGCAGCTTAGGTCGCAGGGAAAGTGAAAAACTGTTTTTT	CASSLGRRESEKLFF
-	TRBJ2-7	-	14	TRBV5-1	TGCGCCAGCAGCTTGTTTCCGGGGGTCTACGAGCAGTACTTC	CASSLFPGVYEQYF
-	TRBJ2-3	TRBD1	13	TRBV29-1	TGCAGCGTGATACAGGGGGTCACAGATACGCAGTATTTT	CSVIQGVTDTQYF
-	TRBJ1-1	-	12	TRBV11-2	TGTGCCAGCAGCTTAGCAGGATTCGAAGCTTTCTTT	CASSLAGFEAFF
-	TRBJ2-2	-	15	TRBV3-1/TRBV3-2	TGTGCCAGCAGCCAAGCCCCAACTTTAACCGGGGAGCTGTTTTTT	CASSQAPTLTGELFF
once	TRBJ1-2	TRBD1	15	TRBV18	TGTGCCAGCTCACCTGCCGGGACAGGGGGATATGGCTACACCTTC	CASSPAGTGGYGYTF
few	TRBJ2-5	-	13	TRBV27	TGTGCCAGCAGTTTAGTTCTCGGGTCGACCCAGTACTTC	CASSLVLGSTQYF
-	TRBJ2-7	-	15	TRBV11-2	TGTGCCAGCAGCCCCGACTGGATAAGGCACTACGAGCAGTACTTC	CASSPDWIRHYEQYF
-	TRBJ1-4	-	15	TRBV6-5	TGTGCCAGCAGTCTCTCCAGCGGGATGAATGAAAAACTGTTTTTT	CASSLSSGMNEKLFF
-	TRBJ2-7	TRBD2	18	TRBV10-1	TGCGCCAGCAGTCCAGATCCTCGGACTAGCAGTACAGCCTACGAGCAGTACTTC	CASSPDPRTSSTAYEQYF
once	TRBJ1-3	-	13	TRBV2	TGTGCCAGCGTCGAATCGGTCGGAAACACCATATATTTT	CASVESVGNTIYF
-	TRBJ2-3	TRBD2	16	TRBV4-1	TGCGCCAGCAGCCAACCCGGGACTAGTGGCACAGATACGCAGTATTTT	CASSQPGTSGTDTQYF
-	TRBJ1-2	-	15	TRBV2	TGTGCCAGCATCGAGGGCCCAGTAACCCCCGGTGGCTACACCTTC	CASIEGPVTPGGYTF
-	TRBJ1-2	-	12	TRBV5-1	TGCGCCAGCAGCCCGGGTCTGTATGGCTACACCTTC	CASSPGLYGYTF
-	TRBJ1-6	-	11	TRBV6-5	TGTGCCAGCAGCTTTAATTCACCCCTCCACTTT	CASSFNSPLHF
-	TRBJ2-7	-	16	TRBV18	TGTGCCAGCTCACCTACGGGACTCCTAACCTCCTACGAGCAGTACTTC	CASSPTGLLTSYEQYF
once	TRBJ1-2	-	14	TRBV7-9	TGTGCCAGCAGCTTACCTACAGATCACTATGGCTACACCTTC	CASSLPTDHYGYTF
-	TRBJ2-1	-	15	TRBV6-6	TGTGCCAGCAGTTTTCGCGCAGGGCTGGACAATGAGCAGTTCTTC	CASSFRAGLDNEQFF
-	TRBJ2-1	-	14	TRBV5-4	TGTGCCAGCAGCTCTACTCAGGGTAACAATGAGCAGTTCTTC	CASSSTQGNNEQFF
-	TRBJ2-2	-	13	TRBV19	TGTGCCAGTAGTACAGAAAGCGGCGGGGAGCTGTTTTTT	CASSTESGGELFF
-	TRBJ1-3	TRBD1	15	TRBV18	TGTGCCAGCTCTCCGAAGACAGGGGGTGGAAACACCATATATTTT	CASSPKTGGGNTIYF
-	TRBJ1-2	TRBD1	12	TRBV2	TGTGCCAGCAGTGACCAGGGGGATGGCTACACCTTC	CASSDQGDGYTF
-	TRBJ1-5	TRBD1	13	TRBV28	TGTGCCAGCAGTCGAGGGGGCACTCAGCCCCAGCATTTT	CASSRGGTQPQHF
-	TRBJ1-2	TRBD1	15	TRBV5-4	TGTGCCAGCAAGCCAGGGGGCGATCCCTACTATGGCTACACCTTC	CASKPGGDPYYGYTF
-	TRBJ1-4	TRBD1	14	TRBV30	TGTGCCTGGGGCTCCGGGACAGGGGAGGAAAAACTGTTTTTT	CAWGSGTGEEKLFF
once	TRBJ1-5	-	14	TRBV7-9	TGTGCCAGCAGCGATGAGGGGGGGAATCAGCCCCAGCATTTT	CASSDEGGNQPQHF
once	TRBJ1-4	-	14	TRBV5-1	TGCGCCAGCAGCTTTCAAGGGTCAGGGGAAAAACTGTTTTTT	CASSFQGSGEKLFF
-	TRBJ2-7	TRBD1	14	TRBV7-8	TGTGCCAGCAGCTTCCCGGGGACAGCCTACGAGCAGTACTTC	CASSFPGTAYEQYF
-	TRBJ2-1	-	13	TRBV2	TGTGCCAGCAGTGAAGAGACTAGCAATGAGCAGTTCTTC	CASSEETSNEQFF
-	TRBJ1-1	-	13	TRBV12-3/TRBV12-4	TGTGCCAGCAGTTTGATGAGCGGGACTGAAGCTTTCTTT	CASSLMSGTEAFF
-	TRBJ2-7	TRBD2	15	TRBV6-5	TGTGCCAGCAGTTACTCAGCGGGAGACACCTACGAGCAGTACTTC	CASSYSAGDTYEQYF
-	TRBJ1-5	-	14	TRBV27	TGTGCCAGCAGGGCCTGGTCCGGCAATCAGCCCCAGCATTTT	CASRAWSGNQPQHF
-	TRBJ2-7	-	18	TRBV7-2	TGTGCCAGCAGCTCTACCCCCGCCGGGACACTGAGCTCCTACGAGCAGTACTTC	CASSSTPAGTLSSYEQYF
-	TRBJ1-2	-	14	TRBV7-9	TGTGCCAGCAGCCGCCCCCCTACTAACTATGGCTACACCTTC	CASSRPPTNYGYTF
-	TRBJ2-7	-	15	TRBV3-1/TRBV3-2	TGTGCCAGCAGCCACGGGGTAGCGACGACCTACGAGCAGTACTTC	CASSHGVATTYEQYF
-	TRBJ2-3	TRBD2	15	TRBV9	TGTGCCAGCAGCAGTGGAGGACTAGGGACAGATACGCAGTATTTT	CASSSGGLGTDTQYF
-	TRBJ2-2	TRBD2	15	TRBV6-5	TGTGCCACTTCTTTTCTAGCGGGAGTGGTAGGGGAGCTGTTTTTT	CATSFLAGVVGELFF
-	TRBJ1-1	-	14	TRBV19	TGTGCCAGTAGTATCCCGGCAGGGCTGACTGAAGCTTTCTTT	CASSIPAGLTEAFF
few	TRBJ2-1	TRBD1	18	TRBV5-6	TGTGCCAGCAGCTCCCCGGGACAGGGACTATCCCACTACAATGAGCAGTTCTTC	CASSSPGQGLSHYNEQFF